One T cell receptor beta chain is described in this entry. Its specificity is not known. In germline, CDR1 is LGHNA, CDR2 YNFKEQ. The CDR3 sequence is 18 residues long. The junction had 17 bases not matched to a gene; V was cut back by 1 base and J by 11 bases. This sample stems from a study of a mutant IDH1 vaccine in newly diagnosed glioma. Sequencing used immunoSEQ multiplex PCR; TCRdb keeps in-frame clones, though not all of them. The sample lists about 51,000 clones; more than 60% were seen once. Stated time point: baseline, week 1 (first vaccination visit). Treatment specified: pre-vaccination baseline after standard-of-care therapy. Study conclusions and caveats: Any relationship between pseudoprogression and changes in top peripheral T cell clonotypes seemed absent.

The chain has TRBV4-2 and TRBJ1-3; TRBD1 aligns across 10 bases. This clonotype originated in a woman aged 40 to 55 with glioma. The sequencing here drew on PBMCs, taken from a glioma patient treated with radiotherapy, temozolomide or both. Written as DNA, the CDR3 is TGTGCCAGCAGCCAAGCCTCCCCACGACAGGGGGCGCGTGGGGCCATATATTTT. The encoded protein is CASSQASPRQGARGAIYF.